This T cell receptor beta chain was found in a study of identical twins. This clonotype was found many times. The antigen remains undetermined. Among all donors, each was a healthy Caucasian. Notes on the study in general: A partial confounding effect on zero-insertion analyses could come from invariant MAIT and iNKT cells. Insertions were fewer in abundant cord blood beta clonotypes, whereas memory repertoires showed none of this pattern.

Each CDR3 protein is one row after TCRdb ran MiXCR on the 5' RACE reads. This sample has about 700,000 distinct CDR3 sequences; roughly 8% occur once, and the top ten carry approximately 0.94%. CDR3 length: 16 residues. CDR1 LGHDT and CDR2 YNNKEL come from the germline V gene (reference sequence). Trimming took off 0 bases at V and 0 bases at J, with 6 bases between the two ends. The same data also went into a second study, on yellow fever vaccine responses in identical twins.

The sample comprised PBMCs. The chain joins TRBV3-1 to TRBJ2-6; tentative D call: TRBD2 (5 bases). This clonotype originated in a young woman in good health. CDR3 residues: CASSQDGSSGANVLTF. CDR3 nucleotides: TGTGCCAGCAGCCAAGATGGGAGCTCTGGGGCCAACGTCCTGACTTTC.